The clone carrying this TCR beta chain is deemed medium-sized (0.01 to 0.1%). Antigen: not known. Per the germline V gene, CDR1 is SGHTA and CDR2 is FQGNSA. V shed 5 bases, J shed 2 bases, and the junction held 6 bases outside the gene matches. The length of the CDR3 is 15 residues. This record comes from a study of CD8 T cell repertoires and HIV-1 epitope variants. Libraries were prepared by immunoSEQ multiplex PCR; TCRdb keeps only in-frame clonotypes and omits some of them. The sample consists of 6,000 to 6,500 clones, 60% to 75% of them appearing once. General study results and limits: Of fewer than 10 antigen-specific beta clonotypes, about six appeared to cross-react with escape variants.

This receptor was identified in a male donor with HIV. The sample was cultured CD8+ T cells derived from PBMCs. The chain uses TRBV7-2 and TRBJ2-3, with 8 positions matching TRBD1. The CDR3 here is CASSPGQGNTDTQYF. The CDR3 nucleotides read TGTGCCAGCAGCCCAGGACAGGGCAACACAGATACGCAGTATTTT.